This T cell receptor (beta chain) is from a study of shared clonotypes between healthy human individuals. In germline, CDR1 is SGHKS, CDR2 YYEKEE (reference sequence). The CDR3 runs 16 residues. Deletions cut 0 bases from V and 4 bases from J, with 15 bases between. Whole-study results and caveats: Relative to clonotypes present in all four donors, those not shared had lower generation probabilities. Large sequencing depth failed to make sorted-subset sequencing complete, rarefaction showed.

Profiling relied on immunoSEQ multiplex PCR, and the TCRdb table lists in-frame clones only, not all of them. Of around 2,000,000 clones listed, roughly 94% were seen once; the top ten hold 1% to 1.3%. CD45RO-negative cells were positively selected for CCR7, leaving out terminally differentiated effector memory CD45RA+ cells. The donors, healthy adults who were HIV-negative, had experienced no recent acute infections or vaccinations. For this clone: Its matching antigen is unknown.

This sequence originates from a man aged 18 to 30 in good health. This chain links TRBV5-5 with TRBJ2-3; D may correspond to TRBD1 or TRBD2 (6 bases each). Specimen: naive CD8+ T cells sorted from blood. This chain's CDR3 is CASSLALGGVSDTQYF. The CDR3 DNA is TGTGCCAGCAGCTTGGCCCTGGGGGGCGTCTCAGATACGCAGTATTTT.